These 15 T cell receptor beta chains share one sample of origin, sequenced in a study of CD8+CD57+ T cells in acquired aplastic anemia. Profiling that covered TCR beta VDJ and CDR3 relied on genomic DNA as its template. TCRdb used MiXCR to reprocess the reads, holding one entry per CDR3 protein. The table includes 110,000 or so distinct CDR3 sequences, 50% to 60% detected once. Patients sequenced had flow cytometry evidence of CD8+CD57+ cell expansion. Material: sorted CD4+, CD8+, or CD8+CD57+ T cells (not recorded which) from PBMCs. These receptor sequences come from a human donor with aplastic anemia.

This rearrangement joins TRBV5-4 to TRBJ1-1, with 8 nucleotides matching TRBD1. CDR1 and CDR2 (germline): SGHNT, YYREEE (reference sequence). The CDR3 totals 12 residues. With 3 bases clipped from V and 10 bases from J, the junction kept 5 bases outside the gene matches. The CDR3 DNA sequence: TGTGCCAGCAGCTCGGACAGGGACTTAGCTTTCTTT. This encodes CASSSDRDLAFF.

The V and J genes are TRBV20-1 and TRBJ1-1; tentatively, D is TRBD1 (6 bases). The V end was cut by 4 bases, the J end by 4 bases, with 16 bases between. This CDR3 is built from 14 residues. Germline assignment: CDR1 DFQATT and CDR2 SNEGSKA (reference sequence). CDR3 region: CSAILLAGATEAFF. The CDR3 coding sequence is TGCAGTGCTATCCTTCTGGCAGGGGCCACTGAAGCTTTCTTT.

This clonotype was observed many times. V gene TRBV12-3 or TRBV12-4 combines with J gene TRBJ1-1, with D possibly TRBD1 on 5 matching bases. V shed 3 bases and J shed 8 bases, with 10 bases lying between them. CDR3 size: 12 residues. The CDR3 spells CASSLGTREAFF. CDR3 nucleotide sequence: TGTGCCAGCAGTTTGGGGACGAGGGAAGCTTTCTTT.

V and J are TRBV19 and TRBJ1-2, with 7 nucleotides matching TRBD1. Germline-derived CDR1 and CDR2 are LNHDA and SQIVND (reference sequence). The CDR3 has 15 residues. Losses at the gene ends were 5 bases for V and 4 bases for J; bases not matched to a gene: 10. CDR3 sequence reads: CASSPQRQGFYGYTF. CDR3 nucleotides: TGTGCCAGTAGTCCCCAGAGACAGGGATTCTATGGCTACACCTTC.

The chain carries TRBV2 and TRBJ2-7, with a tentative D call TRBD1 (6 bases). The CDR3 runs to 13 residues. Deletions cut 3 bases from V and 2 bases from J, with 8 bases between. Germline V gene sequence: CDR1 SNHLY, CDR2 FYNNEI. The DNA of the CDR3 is TGTGCCAGCAGTGAGGACAGACCCTACGAGCAGTACTTC. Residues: CASSEDRPYEQYF. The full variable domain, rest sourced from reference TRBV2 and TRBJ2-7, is EPEVTQTPSHQVTQMGQEVILRCVPISNHLYFYWYRQILGQKVEFLVSFYNNEISEKSEIFDDQFSVERPDGSNFTLKIRSTKLEDSAMYFCASSEDRPYEQYFGPGTRLTVT.

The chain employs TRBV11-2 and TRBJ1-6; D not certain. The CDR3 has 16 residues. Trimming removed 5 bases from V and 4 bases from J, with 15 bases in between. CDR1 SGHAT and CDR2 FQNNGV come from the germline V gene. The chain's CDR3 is CASSHEGGSYNSPLHF. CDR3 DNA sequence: TGTGCCAGCAGCCACGAAGGTGGGAGTTATAATTCACCCCTCCACTTT.

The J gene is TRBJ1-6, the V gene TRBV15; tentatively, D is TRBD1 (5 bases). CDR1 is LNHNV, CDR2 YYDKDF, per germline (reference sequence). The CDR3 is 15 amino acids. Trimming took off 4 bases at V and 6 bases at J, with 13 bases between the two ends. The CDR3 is CATSTLHGGNSPLHF. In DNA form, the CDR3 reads TGTGCCACCAGCACACTCCATGGGGGTAATTCACCCCTCCACTTT.

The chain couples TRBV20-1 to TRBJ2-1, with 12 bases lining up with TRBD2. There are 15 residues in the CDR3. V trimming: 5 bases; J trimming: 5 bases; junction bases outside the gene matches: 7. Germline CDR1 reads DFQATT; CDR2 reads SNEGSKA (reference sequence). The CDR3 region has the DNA TGCAGTGCTGATCCGGGACTAGCGGGTCACAATGAGCAGTTCTTC. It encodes CSADPGLAGHNEQFF.

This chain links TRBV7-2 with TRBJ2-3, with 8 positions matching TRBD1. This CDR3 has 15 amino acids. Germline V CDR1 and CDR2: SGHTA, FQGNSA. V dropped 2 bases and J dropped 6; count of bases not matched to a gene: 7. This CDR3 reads CASSLQGAGGDTQYF. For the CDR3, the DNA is TGTGCCAGCAGCTTACAGGGGGCTGGGGGGGATACGCAGTATTTT.

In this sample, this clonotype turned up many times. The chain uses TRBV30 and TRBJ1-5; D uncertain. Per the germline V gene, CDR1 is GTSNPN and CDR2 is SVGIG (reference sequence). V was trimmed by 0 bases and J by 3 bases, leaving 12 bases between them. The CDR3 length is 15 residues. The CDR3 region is CAWSVMGNNNQPQHF. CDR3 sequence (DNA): TGTGCCTGGAGTGTAATGGGTAATAACAATCAGCCCCAGCATTTT.

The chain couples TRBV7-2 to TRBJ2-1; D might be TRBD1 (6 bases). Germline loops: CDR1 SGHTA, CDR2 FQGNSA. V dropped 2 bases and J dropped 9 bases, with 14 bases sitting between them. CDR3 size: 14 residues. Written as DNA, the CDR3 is TGTGCCAGCAGCTTAAACGTCAGGGGCAGTGAGCAGTTCTTC. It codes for CASSLNVRGSEQFF. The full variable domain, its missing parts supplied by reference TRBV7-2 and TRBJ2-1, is GAGVSQSPSNKVTEKGKDVELRCDPISGHTALYWYRQSLGQGLEFLIYFQGNSAPDKSGLPSDRFSAERTGGSVSTLTIQRTQQEDSAVYLCASSLNVRGSEQFFGPGTRLTVL.

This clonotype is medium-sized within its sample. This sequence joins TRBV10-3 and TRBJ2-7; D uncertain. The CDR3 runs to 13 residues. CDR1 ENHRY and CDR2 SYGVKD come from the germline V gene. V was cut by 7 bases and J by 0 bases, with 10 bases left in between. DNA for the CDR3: TGTGCCATCAAACAACCGACCTCCTACGAGCAGTACTTC. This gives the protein CAIKQPTSYEQYF.

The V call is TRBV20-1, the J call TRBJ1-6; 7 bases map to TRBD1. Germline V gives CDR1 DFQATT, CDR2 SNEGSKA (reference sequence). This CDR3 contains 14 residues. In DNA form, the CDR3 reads TGCAGCGCTGTACAAACCAGGGGGGGATCACCCCTCCACTTT. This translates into CSAVQTRGGSPLHF.

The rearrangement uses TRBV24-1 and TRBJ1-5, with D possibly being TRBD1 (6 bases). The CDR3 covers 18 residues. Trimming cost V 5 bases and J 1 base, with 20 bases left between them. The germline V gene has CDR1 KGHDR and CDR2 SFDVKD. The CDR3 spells CATSARLGKRGSNQPQHF. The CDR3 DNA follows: TGTGCCACCAGTGCTAGGTTAGGGAAAAGGGGGAGCAATCAGCCCCAGCATTTT.

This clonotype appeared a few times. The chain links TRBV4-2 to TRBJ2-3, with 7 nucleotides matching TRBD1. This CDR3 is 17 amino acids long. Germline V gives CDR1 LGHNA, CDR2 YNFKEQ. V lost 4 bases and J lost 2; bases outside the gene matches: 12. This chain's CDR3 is CASSRTLTGTNTDTQYF. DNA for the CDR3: TGTGCCAGCAGCCGCACCCTGACAGGGACCAACACAGATACGCAGTATTTT.